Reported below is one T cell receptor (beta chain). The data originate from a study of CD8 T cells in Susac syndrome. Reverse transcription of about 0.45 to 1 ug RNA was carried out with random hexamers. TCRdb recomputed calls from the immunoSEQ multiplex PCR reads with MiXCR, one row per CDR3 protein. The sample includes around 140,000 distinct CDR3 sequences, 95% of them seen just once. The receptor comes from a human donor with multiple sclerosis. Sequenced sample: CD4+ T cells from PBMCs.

The CDR3: CASSVEAPTDTQYF. CDR3 coding DNA: TGTGCCAGCAGCGTAGAAGCCCCCACAGATACGCAGTATTTT. J is TRBJ2-3 and V is TRBV9; D is uncertain. The germline V and J ends were trimmed by 0 bases and 2 bases, with 7 bases remaining between them. CDR3 length: 14 residues. Germline CDR1 is SGDLS and CDR2 is YYNGEE.